Shown below are 28 T cell receptor beta chains from a single sample sequenced in a study of blood T cells in healthy people across ages. Using a J-beta primer mix together with a sample-barcoded 5' primer, a second PCR was run for 7 to 11 cycles. TCRdb recomputed calls from the 5' RACE reads with MiXCR, one row per CDR3 protein. In the table there are about 1.6 million distinct CDR3 sequences, about 35% of which are singletons. Material for sequencing was blood. The receptors here all came from a woman between 25 and 40 years old in good health.

There are many counts of this clonotype. The CDR3: CSVSPGGPLYEQYF. DNA of the CDR3: TGCAGCGTGTCCCCGGGGGGCCCGCTTTACGAGCAGTACTTC. J is TRBJ2-7 and V is TRBV29-1; a weak D match, TRBD2 (7 bases). The CDR3 extends over 14 amino acids. Germline lookup yields CDR1 SQVTM and CDR2 ANQGSEA. V lost 6 bases, J lost 4 bases, and 19 bases lay in between.

The chain recombines TRBV28 with TRBJ2-7; 8 positions agree with TRBD2. After removal of 4 bases from V and 3 bases from J, the junction contained 11 bases not matched to a gene. Germline loops: CDR1 MDHEN, CDR2 SYDVKM. The CDR3 loop spans 16 amino acids. The CDR3 bases are TGTGCCAGCAGTTCCTCCGGGAGGGGAAAAGGCTACGAGCAGTACTTC. Protein product: CASSSSGRGKGYEQYF.

This sequence joins TRBV5-1 and TRBJ2-2; D may correspond to TRBD1 or TRBD2 (6 bases each). Germline assignment: CDR1 SGHRS and CDR2 YFSETQ. The CDR3 covers 15 residues. The V end lost 6 bases, the J end lost 4 bases, and 16 bases lay between the germline ends. The CDR3 is CASIRGLESTGELFF. The CDR3 nucleotides read TGCGCCAGCATCCGGGGGCTAGAGAGCACCGGGGAGCTGTTTTTT.

This clonotype was seen at least ten times. V and J are TRBV12-3 or TRBV12-4 and TRBJ2-1; TRBD2 is a possible D gene (6 bases). There are 12 residues in the CDR3. Trimming left V 6 bases short and J 6 bases short, with 9 bases between. CDR3 in amino acids: CASSTSSNEQFF. In nucleotides, the CDR3 is TGTGCCAGCAGCACTAGCTCCAATGAGCAGTTCTTC.

The V and J genes are TRBV18 and TRBJ2-2, with D maybe TRBD1 (5 bases). Germline CDR1 KGHSH, CDR2 LQKENI. This CDR3 spans 16 amino acids. Between the trimmed V and J ends, which lost 0 bases and 1 base, there was a span of 9 bases. DNA for the CDR3: TGTGCCAGCTCACCACCGGGGCTGGAGAACACCGGGGAGCTGTTTTTT. Residues: CASSPPGLENTGELFF.

This chain joins TRBV29-1 and TRBJ2-1, with 7 bases fitting TRBD2. The CDR3 is made up of 15 amino acids. Germline V gene lookup returns CDR1 SQVTM and CDR2 ANQGSEA. After removal of 4 bases from V and 6 bases from J, the junction contained 12 bases not matched to a gene. DNA of the CDR3: TGCAGCGTTGGCTTAGCGGGCGGTGCGGTCAATGAGCAGTTCTTC. Protein: CSVGLAGGAVNEQFF.

This chain joins TRBV7-2 and TRBJ1-2; no firm D call. Germline-derived CDR1 and CDR2 are SGHTA and FQGNSA. This CDR3 comprises 14 residues. The V and J ends lost 5 bases and 5 bases respectively, with 15 bases between them. The CDR3 region is CASSTDQMSYGYTF. CDR3 DNA sequence: TGTGCCAGCAGCACAGACCAAATGTCTTATGGCTACACCTTC.

V gene TRBV13 combines with J gene TRBJ2-7; D possibly corresponds to TRBD1 (6 bases). Trimming took off 4 bases at V and 2 bases at J, with 18 bases between the two ends. The CDR3 sequence is 16 residues long. CDR1 PRHDT and CDR2 FYEKMQ come from the germline V gene (reference sequence). The CDR3 region has the DNA TGTGCCAGCAGCTCCCCTCCGGGACATTTACCCTACGAGCAGTACTTC. Translated: CASSSPPGHLPYEQYF.

The genes are TRBV5-1 and TRBJ1-1, with a tentative D call TRBD1 (6 bases). Trimming took 0 bases from V and 8 from J, leaving 14 bases between them. The CDR3 runs 14 residues. The germline gives CDR1 SGHRS, CDR2 YFSETQ. The CDR3 sequence: CASSLVMWTDEAFF. CDR3 nucleotides: TGCGCCAGCAGCTTGGTTATGTGGACAGACGAAGCTTTCTTT.

The chain recombines TRBV13 with TRBJ2-1; 11 bases agree with TRBD2. V was pared by 5 bases and J by 9 bases, with 9 bases of the junction left unmatched. There are 15 residues in the CDR3. Germline V CDR1 and CDR2: PRHDT, FYEKMQ (reference sequence). CDR3 nucleotide sequence: TGTGCCAGCAGCCCATTAGCGGGAGGGCCGCTTGAGCAGTTCTTC. This translates into CASSPLAGGPLEQFF.

On this clonotype: This could be a read error, since a much larger clone is one nucleotide away. The chain has TRBV27 and TRBJ2-5; possible D gene TRBD1, 5 bases. The V gene lost 0 bases and the J gene lost 4 bases, with 9 bases spanning the gap. The germline CDR1 and CDR2 sequences are MNHEY and SMNVEV (reference sequence). CDR3 size: 14 residues. This CDR3 reads CASSLSYRTETQYF. CDR3 DNA sequence: TGTGCCAGCAGTTTATCGTACAGGACAGAGACCCAGTACTTC.

V gene TRBV3-1 combines with J gene TRBJ2-5; the match to TRBD2 covers 8 bases. The CDR3 totals 16 residues. Germline CDR1 is LGHDT and CDR2 is YNNKEL (reference sequence). The V gene end was trimmed by 9 bases and the J gene end by 0 bases; junction bases not matched to a gene: 12. CDR3 protein: CASTKDSGSYQETQYF. CDR3 bases: TGTGCCAGTACAAAGGACAGCGGGAGTTACCAAGAGACCCAGTACTTC.

V usage is TRBV20-1 and J usage is TRBJ2-3, with TRBD2 identical over 10 bases. In germline, CDR1 is DFQATT, CDR2 SNEGSKA (reference sequence). V dropped 5 bases and J dropped 4; count of bases not matched to a gene: 21. The CDR3 is 19 amino acids. For the CDR3, the DNA is TGCAGTGCTTTCCGCATAGCGGGGGGCACGAAGAATGTTCCAGATACGCAGTATTTT. It is translated as CSAFRIAGGTKNVPDTQYF.

The V gene is TRBV20-1, the J gene TRBJ2-1; TRBD2 matches at 7 bases. The CDR3 is 15 amino acids. Germline CDR1 is DFQATT and CDR2 is SNEGSKA (reference sequence). The V gene end was trimmed by 3 bases and the J gene end by 7 bases; junction bases not matched to a gene: 12. CDR3 amino acids: CSARRGTGGRNEQFF. As DNA, the CDR3 is TGCAGTGCTAGGCGGGGGACTGGCGGACGGAATGAGCAGTTCTTC.

V is TRBV29-1 and J is TRBJ1-4; no clear D. This CDR3 region has 14 residues. Looked up from germline, CDR1 is SQVTM and CDR2 is ANQGSEA. V lost 4 bases, J lost 0 bases, and 9 bases lay in between. The CDR3 DNA is TGCAGCGTTGGACGGGGAACAACTAATGAAAAACTGTTTTTT. Residues: CSVGRGTTNEKLFF.

In this sample, this clonotype turned up many times. V is TRBV7-2 and J is TRBJ1-4; 7 bases are shared with TRBD1. Germline V gives CDR1 SGHTA, CDR2 FQGNSA. The CDR3 is 16 amino acids. The J segment lost 2 bases and the V segment lost 4 bases, leaving 7 bases of the junction unmatched. CDR3 protein: CASSSTGSWTNEKLFF. The CDR3, as DNA: TGTGCCAGCAGCTCGACAGGGTCGTGGACTAATGAAAAACTGTTTTTT.

This clonotype was seen a few times. V gene TRBV4-1 combines with J gene TRBJ1-2; D is possibly TRBD1 (5 bases). V was pared by 3 bases and J by 8 bases, with 16 bases between. CDR3 length equals 14 residues. The V gene's germline CDR1 is MGHRA and CDR2 YSYEKL. The CDR3: CASSQGPWGGGYTF. Written as DNA, the CDR3 is TGCGCCAGCAGCCAGGGACCCTGGGGAGGGGGCTACACCTTC.

The V gene is TRBV7-9, the J gene TRBJ2-5, with D tentatively TRBD2 (5 bases). CDR3 length: 13 amino acids. Trimming pared 1 base from V and 9 bases from J, leaving 12 bases between. Germline V gene data show CDR1 as SEHNR and CDR2 as FQNEAQ (reference sequence). The CDR3 DNA is TGTGCCAGCAGCTTAGTGAGGGTGTCGGCCCAGTACTTC. It yields the protein CASSLVRVSAQYF.

This chain links TRBV13 with TRBJ1-5, with D uncertain. Germline loops: CDR1 PRHDT, CDR2 FYEKMQ (reference sequence). The V and J ends lost 9 bases and 2 bases respectively, with 14 bases between them. The CDR3 extends over 14 amino acids. Here the CDR3 reads CAREATEGNQPQHF. The CDR3 DNA sequence: TGTGCCAGGGAAGCGACTGAGGGCAATCAGCCCCAGCATTTT. Full variable domain (missing parts from reference TRBV13 and TRBJ1-5): AAGVIQSPRHLIKEKRETATLKCYPIPRHDTVYWYQQGPGQDPQFLISFYEKMQSDKGSIPDRFSAQQFSDYHSELNMSSLELGDSALYFCAREATEGNQPQHFGDGTRLSIL.

The V gene is TRBV7-3, the J gene TRBJ1-2; 7 bases align to TRBD1. CDR1 is SGHTA and CDR2 is FQGTGA in the germline V gene. CDR3 length: 13 residues. V trimming: 3 bases; J trimming: 5 bases; junction bases outside the gene matches: 3. The CDR3 loop is CASSFQGQYGYTF. The CDR3 DNA reads TGTGCCAGCAGCTTCCAGGGACAGTATGGCTACACCTTC.

Note on this clonotype: A read error is possible here, since a much larger clone lies one base away. The chain links TRBV4-2 to TRBJ2-5, with 7 positions matching TRBD1. The germline CDR1 and CDR2 sequences are LGHNA and YNFKEQ. This CDR3 comprises 13 residues. CDR3 nucleotides: TGTACCAGCAGCCAGGGGGTGCGGGAGACCCAGTACTTC. This gives the protein CTSSQGVRETQYF.

J is TRBJ1-4 and V is TRBV5-1, with 7 bases matching TRBD1. Germline assignment: CDR1 SGHRS and CDR2 YFSETQ. J lost 3 bases, V lost 4 bases, and 9 bases had no gene match. This CDR3 spans 16 amino acids. The CDR3 loop reads CASSQTRQGANEKLFF. The CDR3 region has the DNA TGCGCCAGCAGCCAGACTCGACAGGGTGCTAATGAAAAACTGTTTTTT.

V is TRBV2 and J is TRBJ2-3, with 14 bases identical to TRBD2. V was pared by 7 bases and J by 6 bases, with 9 bases of the junction left unmatched. This CDR3 region has 16 residues. CDR1 and CDR2 from the germline V gene are SNHLY and FYNNEI. CDR3 protein: CASTLRLAGGMDTQYF. CDR3 nucleotide sequence: TGTGCCAGCACCCTAAGACTAGCGGGGGGGATGGATACGCAGTATTTT.

On this clonotype itself: At one end, the junction sequence differs from germline, possibly due to a read error. The chain couples TRBV12-3 or TRBV12-4 to TRBJ2-5, with D perhaps matching TRBD2 (6 bases). Matching the DNA end better, TRBJ2-7 makes the J call doubtful. This CDR3 is built from 12 residues. The CDR3 protein is CAGSHGGHEQYF. The CDR3, as DNA: TGTGCCGGCAGTCACGGGGGTCACGAGCAGTACTTC.

This clonotype was seen once. This rearrangement joins TRBV20-1 to TRBJ2-7, with 7 bases aligning to TRBD1. CDR3 length: 14 amino acids. V lost 4 bases to trimming and J lost 3 bases; unmatched junction nucleotides: 9. The germline V gene encodes CDR1 DFQATT and CDR2 SNEGSKA (reference sequence). CDR3: CSATGQVGVYEQYF. Written as DNA, the CDR3 is TGCAGTGCTACCGGACAGGTCGGTGTCTACGAGCAGTACTTC.

The chain couples TRBV5-1 to TRBJ1-2; 7 nucleotides align to TRBD1. Unmatched junction bases numbered 7, after V lost 2 bases and J lost 0 bases. The CDR3 loop spans 16 amino acids. The germline V gene encodes CDR1 SGHRS and CDR2 YFSETQ. In nucleotides, the CDR3 is TGCGCCAGCAGCTTAAATACAGGGGCGACTAACTATGGCTACACCTTC. Translating it yields CASSLNTGATNYGYTF. The full variable domain, its missing parts supplied by reference TRBV5-1 and TRBJ1-2, is KAGVTQTPRYLIKTRGQQVTLSCSPISGHRSVSWYQQTPGQGLQFLFEYFSETQRNKGNFPGRFSGRQFSNSRSEMNVSTLELGDSALYLCASSLNTGATNYGYTFGSGTRLTVV.

The chain recombines TRBV14 with TRBJ2-6; 8 bases are shared with TRBD1. This CDR3 has 19 residues. CDR1 SGHDN and CDR2 FVKESK come from the germline V gene. V was clipped by 4 bases and J by 4 bases; unmatched bases: 15. CDR3 DNA: TGTGCCAGCAGCCTACGGACAGGGAGGCCCGCGGGAGGGGCCAACGTCCTGACTTTC. Translation gives CASSLRTGRPAGGANVLTF.

The CDR3 loop is CASSLVSGPGELFF. The DNA of the CDR3 is TGTGCCAGCAGCTTAGTATCCGGGCCCGGGGAGCTGTTTTTT. The gene calls are TRBV11-3 and TRBJ2-2; no definite D call. The V and J ends lost 1 base and 6 bases respectively, with 9 bases between them. The CDR3 is made up of 14 amino acids. Germline values: CDR1 SGHNT, CDR2 YENEEA.